These 7 T cell receptor beta chains share one sample of origin, sequenced in a study of long-term antiretroviral therapy in people with HIV. Run at survey level, the immunoSEQ assay was version v3.0. Clones were read by immunoSEQ multiplex PCR, and TCRdb kept only the in-frame ones, dropping some. The sample contains about 44,000 clones, more than 90% of which appear only once. Specimen: unsorted PBMCs, collected 3.7 years after starting antiretroviral therapy. The receptors derive from a woman between 45 and 60 years old with HIV.

This rearrangement joins TRBV10-3 to TRBJ2-7; D is undetermined. Germline V CDR1 and CDR2: ENHRY, SYGVKD. Between the trimmed V and J ends, which lost 8 bases and 3 bases, there was a span of 17 bases. The CDR3 is 14 residues long. The CDR3 DNA follows: TGTGCCATCCCGGCCGCAGTCGGGTACTACGAGCAGTACTTC. Translated: CAIPAAVGYYEQYF.

This chain links TRBV6-5 with TRBJ1-6; D is ambiguous. CDR3 size: 14 residues. V was clipped by 0 bases and J by 8 bases, with 8 bases between them. Germline V gene data show CDR1 as MNHEY and CDR2 as SVGAGI. The CDR3 DNA reads as TGTGCCAGCAGTTACTCGGGGAGGGATTCACCCCTCCACTTT. This codes for CASSYSGRDSPLHF.

As to this clone: One junction end disagrees with the germline gene, perhaps due to a read error. The chain recombines TRBV5-4 with TRBJ1-6; D unclear. CDR1 SGHNT and CDR2 YYREEE come from the germline V gene (reference sequence). The CDR3 loop spans 15 amino acids. The CDR3 nucleotides read TGCGCCAGCAGCCAAGATTCTGGCAGAGATTCACCCCTCCACTTT. Protein: CASSQDSGRDSPLHF.

The rearrangement joins TRBV5-1 to TRBJ2-2; the D is unclear. The CDR3 runs to 15 residues. Germline V gene lookup returns CDR1 SGHRS and CDR2 YFSETQ. Between the trimmed V and J ends, which lost 1 base and 0 bases, there was a span of 7 bases. Here the CDR3 reads CASSLRSANTGELFF. The CDR3 region has the DNA TGCGCCAGCAGCTTGCGGTCAGCGAACACCGGGGAGCTGTTTTTT.

The chain recombines TRBV4-1 with TRBJ1-1, with a tentative D call TRBD1 (5 bases). The CDR3 totals 15 residues. CDR1 and CDR2 from the germline V gene are MGHRA and YSYEKL. Trimming removed 4 bases at V and 4 bases at J, with 16 bases between. DNA of the CDR3: TGCGCCAGCAGCCTTCAGGGAGGCTACGGCACTGAAGCTTTCTTT. Its protein is CASSLQGGYGTEAFF.

This chain joins TRBV7-2 and TRBJ1-1, with D uncertain. The CDR3 length is 14 residues. Trimming shortened V by 1 base and J by 1 base, and 7 bases separated the two germline ends. In germline, CDR1 is SGHTA, CDR2 FQGNSA. This CDR3 reads CASSLGRANTEAFF. DNA for the CDR3: TGTGCCAGCAGCTTAGGACGGGCGAACACTGAAGCTTTCTTT.

This rearrangement joins TRBV11-2 to TRBJ2-5, with no clear D. Per germline, CDR1 SGHAT and CDR2 FQNNGV. V lost 4 bases, J lost 0 bases, and 12 bases lay in between. CDR3 length: 15 residues. The CDR3 protein is CASSWAEPYQETQYF. The DNA of the CDR3 is TGTGCCAGCAGCTGGGCGGAGCCGTACCAAGAGACCCAGTACTTC.